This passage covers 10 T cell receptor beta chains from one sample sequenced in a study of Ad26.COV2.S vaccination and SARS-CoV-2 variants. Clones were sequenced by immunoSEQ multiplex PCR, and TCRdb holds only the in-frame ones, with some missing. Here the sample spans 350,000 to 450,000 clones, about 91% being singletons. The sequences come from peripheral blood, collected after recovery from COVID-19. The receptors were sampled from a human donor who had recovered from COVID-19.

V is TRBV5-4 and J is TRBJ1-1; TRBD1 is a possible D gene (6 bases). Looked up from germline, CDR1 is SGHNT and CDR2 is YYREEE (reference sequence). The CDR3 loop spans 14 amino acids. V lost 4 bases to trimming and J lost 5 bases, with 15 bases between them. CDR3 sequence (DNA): TGTGCCAGCAGCCACATTGGGGGCAAAACTGAAGCTTTCTTT. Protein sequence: CASSHIGGKTEAFF.

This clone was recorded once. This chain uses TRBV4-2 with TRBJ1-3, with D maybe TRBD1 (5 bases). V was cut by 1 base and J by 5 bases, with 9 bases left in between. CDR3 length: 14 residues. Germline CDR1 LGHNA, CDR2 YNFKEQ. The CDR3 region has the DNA TGTGCCAGCAGCCAAGGGGGGATCCGAAACACCATATATTTT. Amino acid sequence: CASSQGGIRNTIYF.

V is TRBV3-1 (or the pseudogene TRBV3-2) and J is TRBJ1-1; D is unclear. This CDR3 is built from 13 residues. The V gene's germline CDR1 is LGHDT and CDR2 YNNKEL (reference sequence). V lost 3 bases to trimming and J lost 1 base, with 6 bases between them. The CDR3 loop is CASSQYRNTEAFF. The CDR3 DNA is TGTGCCAGCAGCCAGTACAGGAACACTGAAGCTTTCTTT.

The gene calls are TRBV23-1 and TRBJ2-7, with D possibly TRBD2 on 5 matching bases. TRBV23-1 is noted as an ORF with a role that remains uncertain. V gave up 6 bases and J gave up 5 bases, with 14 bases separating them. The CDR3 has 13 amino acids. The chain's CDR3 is CASRGRGLHEQYF. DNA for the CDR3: TGCGCCAGCAGGGGTCGCGGGCTCCACGAGCAGTACTTC.

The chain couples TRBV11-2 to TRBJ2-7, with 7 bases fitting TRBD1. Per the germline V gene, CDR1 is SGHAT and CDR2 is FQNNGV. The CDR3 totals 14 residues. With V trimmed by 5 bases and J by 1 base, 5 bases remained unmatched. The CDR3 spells CASSRMGQSYEQYF. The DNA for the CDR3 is TGTGCCAGCAGCCGAATGGGACAGTCCTACGAGCAGTACTTC.

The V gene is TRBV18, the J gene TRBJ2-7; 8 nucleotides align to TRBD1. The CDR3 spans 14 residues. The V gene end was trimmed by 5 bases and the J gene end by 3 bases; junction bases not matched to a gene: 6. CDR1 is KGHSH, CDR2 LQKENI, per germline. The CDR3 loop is CASSSDRGSYEQYF. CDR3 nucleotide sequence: TGTGCCAGCTCATCCGACAGGGGCAGCTACGAGCAGTACTTC.

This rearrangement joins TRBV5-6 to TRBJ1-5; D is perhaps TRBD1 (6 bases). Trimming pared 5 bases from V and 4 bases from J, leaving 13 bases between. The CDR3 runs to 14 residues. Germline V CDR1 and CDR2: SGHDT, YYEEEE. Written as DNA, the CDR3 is TGTGCCAGCAGTTCGATTACAGGGAATCAGCCCCAGCATTTT. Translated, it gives CASSSITGNQPQHF.

CDR3 DNA sequence: TGTGCCAGTAGTATTATCAGCCTTGCGGATACGCAGTATTTT. Protein sequence: CASSIISLADTQYF. The chain employs TRBV19 and TRBJ2-3; D unresolved. V was cut by 3 bases and J by 6 bases, with 13 bases left in between. This CDR3 comprises 14 residues. Germline V gene sequence: CDR1 LNHDA, CDR2 SQIVND (reference sequence).

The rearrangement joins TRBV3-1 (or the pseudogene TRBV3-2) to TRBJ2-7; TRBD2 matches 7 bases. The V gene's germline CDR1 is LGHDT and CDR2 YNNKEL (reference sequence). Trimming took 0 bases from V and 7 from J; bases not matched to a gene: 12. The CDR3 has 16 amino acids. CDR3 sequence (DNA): TGTGCCAGCAGCCAAGAACCTTTTGGGGGGGAAAGGGAGCAGTACTTC. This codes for CASSQEPFGGEREQYF.

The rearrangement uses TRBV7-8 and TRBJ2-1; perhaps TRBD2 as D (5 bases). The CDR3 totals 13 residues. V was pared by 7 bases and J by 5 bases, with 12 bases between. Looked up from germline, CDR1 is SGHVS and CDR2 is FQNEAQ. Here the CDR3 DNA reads TGTGCCAGCACAGCTAGCATCGACAATGAGCAGTTCTTC. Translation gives CASTASIDNEQFF.